This TCR beta chain comes out of a study of T cells after posttransplantation cyclophosphamide. V shed 3 bases and J 10 bases; nucleotides not matched to a gene: 4. Germline assignment: CDR1 SGDLS and CDR2 YYNGEE. The CDR3 runs 13 residues. TCRdb's table, derived via immunoSEQ multiplex PCR, lists solely in-frame clones and lacks some. The profile shows approximately 6,600 clones, approximately 82% of them singletons. Study-level findings and limits: Tissue-infiltrating T cells from skin or gut overlapped little with blood T cells. After PTCy, TRB diversity resembled that of CNI/methotrexate controls. Later post-transplant blood repertoires were often dominated by donor CD8+ memory clones.

In the case of this clone: What it binds is unknown.

Cyclophosphamide on days +3 and +4 followed busulfan-fludarabine conditioning and a marrow graft. This clonotype was obtained from a female patient in her forties or fifties who received an allogeneic stem cell transplant from a related donor, was CMV-positive, and had no GVHD. Some T cells may be transferred from the graft donor. The chain is built from TRBV9 and TRBJ2-1; TRBD2 matches at 10 bases. This specimen consisted of CD8+ T cells sorted from PBMCs, obtained less than 1,500 days after allogeneic stem cell transplant with posttransplant cyclophosphamide. The CDR3 spells CASSDLAGVEQFF. The CDR3 DNA follows: TGTGCCAGCAGCGACCTAGCGGGAGTAGAGCAGTTCTTC.